Listed below are T cell receptor beta chains from one sample, sequenced in a study of T cell repertoires in cytomegalovirus infection. In TCRdb, the reads were re-called with MiXCR into one record per CDR3 protein. The table shows more than 150,000 distinct CDR3 sequences, with less than 25% occurring only once. Sequenced: PBMCs. These TCRs come from a human donor in good health (CMV status not recorded). Some clones in this sample may be carry-over from other donors' samples. Both conserved end residues are part of each CDR3. A D gene is named only where the DNA matches it firmly. Part of the rows lack a size; the others show once, few, many or a class for expanded clones.

cdr3_aa cdr3_nt j_call v_call d_call clone_size
CASSPGQGGKNTEAFF TGTGCCAGCAGTCCCGGACAGGGGGGAAAGAACACTGAAGCTTTCTTT TRBJ1-1 TRBV28 TRBD1 -
CTSSLELVAGSPYEQYF TGTACCAGCAGCTTAGAACTAGTAGCGGGGTCTCCCTACGAGCAGTACTTC TRBJ2-7 TRBV7-2 TRBD2 -
CASSSPGQGIEKLFF TGTGCCAGCAGTTCTCCGGGACAGGGGATAGAAAAACTGTTTTTT TRBJ1-4 TRBV28 TRBD1 many
CASSPGTGSFYGYTF TGTGCCAGCAGCCCCGGGACAGGGAGCTTTTATGGCTACACCTTC TRBJ1-2 TRBV7-2 TRBD1 many
CASSLLAGGMGETQYF TGTGCCAGCAGTTTGCTAGCGGGGGGTATGGGAGAGACCCAGTACTTC TRBJ2-5 TRBV28 TRBD2 many
CASSQSAGLSYNEQFF TGTGCCAGCAGTCAATCAGCGGGACTCTCCTACAATGAGCAGTTCTTC TRBJ2-1 TRBV12-3/TRBV12-4 TRBD2 few
CASSLGDFTDTQYF TGTGCCAGCAGCCTGGGGGACTTCACAGATACGCAGTATTTT TRBJ2-3 TRBV14 - few
CASSPGIGLSTDTQYF TGTGCCAGCAGCCCGGGAATTGGGCTTAGCACAGATACGCAGTATTTT TRBJ2-3 TRBV5-4 - -
CASSTASGSRGTDTQYF TGTGCCAGCAGCACCGCTAGCGGGAGCCGGGGTACAGATACGCAGTATTTT TRBJ2-3 TRBV7-2 TRBD2 few
CASTTSGTGPYEQYF TGTGCCAGCACCACCTCCGGGACAGGGCCCTACGAGCAGTACTTC TRBJ2-7 TRBV6-6 TRBD1 -
CASTPRVATAYEQYF TGTGCCAGCACCCCCCGAGTAGCTACAGCTTACGAGCAGTACTTC TRBJ2-7 TRBV28 - few
CASSSQGGGLTYEQYF TGTGCCAGCAGCTCCCAAGGCGGCGGCCTAACCTACGAGCAGTACTTC TRBJ2-7 TRBV7-2 - many
CASSSPGLAGGEQYF TGTGCCAGCAGTTCCCCGGGACTAGCGGGCGGCGAGCAGTACTTC TRBJ2-7 TRBV12-3/TRBV12-4 TRBD2 few
CASSARPGLGPEAFF TGTGCCAGCAGCGCGCGACCGGGGCTAGGCCCTGAAGCTTTCTTT TRBJ1-1 TRBV7-8 - -
CAWKWIRSAEAFF TGTGCCTGGAAGTGGATCCGATCCGCTGAAGCTTTCTTT TRBJ1-1 TRBV30 - -
CASSLPRDRYEQYF TGTGCCAGCAGTCTACCTCGGGACAGATACGAGCAGTACTTC TRBJ2-7 TRBV12-3/TRBV12-4 TRBD1 few
CASSSTVPRDYTF TGTGCCAGCAGTTCTACTGTCCCCAGGGATTACACCTTC TRBJ1-2 TRBV6-5 - few
CASKSRTGYTEAFF TGTGCCAGCAAATCCAGGACGGGGTACACTGAAGCTTTCTTT TRBJ1-1 TRBV28 - few